These T cell receptor beta chains were read from a single sample in a study of response to subunit inactivated influenza vaccine. Using its own MiXCR run on the RT-PCR reads, TCRdb lists one record per CDR3 protein. The sample has around 850,000 distinct CDR3 sequences; less than 20% are singletons. Here the sequenced sample was PBMCs from blood, taken approximately 5 days after vaccination. Receptors were obtained from a man in his fifties who received an inactivated influenza vaccine. The CDR3 runs from the conserved cysteine through the conserved F or W. The D gene is left open where the match is weak. Expanded clones are given a class, and other clones once, few, many or no size at all.

>TRBJ2-1|TRBV7-7|-|TRBD1
TGTGCTAGCAGCGAAGCCGGGACAGGGGGATCAAAAGAGCAGTTCTTC
CASSEAGTGGSKEQFF
>TRBJ1-2|TRBV12-3/TRBV12-4|-|-
TGTGCCAGTCGGGGGGGCACCAACTATGGCTACACCTTC
CASRGGTNYGYTF
>TRBJ2-6|TRBV6-4|many|-
TGTGCCAGCAGTGAAGTCTCTGGGGCCAACGTCCTGACTTTC
CASSEVSGANVLTF
>TRBJ1-1|TRBV4-1|few|TRBD1
TGCGCCAGCAGCCAAGATACAGGGGCGGGAGCTTTCTTT
CASSQDTGAGAFF
>TRBJ2-7|TRBV19|-|-
TGTGCCAGTAGTACTTCCTACGGGAGCCCCTACGAGCAGTACTTC
CASSTSYGSPYEQYF
>TRBJ2-1|TRBV20-1|few|TRBD2
TGCAGTCCCGGGGGGACTAGTCCCAATGAGCAGTTCTTC
CSPGGTSPNEQFF
>TRBJ2-4|TRBV27|-|-
TGTGCCAGCAGTTTATCTGCCTTCAAAAACATTCAGTACTTC
CASSLSAFKNIQYF
>TRBJ2-2|TRBV5-1|-|TRBD1
TGCGCCAGCAGCTTGATCTCCCCAAGACAGGGAAGCACCGGGGAGCTGTTTTTT
CASSLISPRQGSTGELFF
>TRBJ2-7|TRBV4-2|-|TRBD2
TGTGCCAGCAGCCAACATGGACTAGACTCCTACGAGCAGTACTTC
CASSQHGLDSYEQYF
>TRBJ2-7|TRBV7-9|many|-
TGTGCCAGCAGTTTGGAGGGGCGAGAGCAGTACTTC
CASSLEGREQYF
>TRBJ1-2|TRBV7-2|many|-
TGTGCCAGCAGCTTGAGTCAGGGGATATATGGCTACACCTTC
CASSLSQGIYGYTF
>TRBJ2-5|TRBV7-8|once|-
TGTGCCAGCAGCTTTAATTCGATTGGGGGAAGGAAGGGGACCCAGTACTTC
CASSFNSIGGRKGTQYF
>TRBJ1-5|TRBV20-1|-|-
TGCAGTGCGCTCCAGGGAGCGGGAAATCAGCCCCAGCATTTT
CSALQGAGNQPQHF
>TRBJ2-3|TRBV7-2|-|-
TGTGCCAGCAGCTTACGCGGGGGCACCCCAGATACGCAGTATTTT
CASSLRGGTPDTQYF
>TRBJ2-5|TRBV11-2|-|TRBD1
TGTGCCAGCACCGGATCGGGGACAGGGGTGACCCAGTACTTC
CASTGSGTGVTQYF
>TRBJ1-2|TRBV12-3/TRBV12-4|many|-
TGTGCCAGCAGTCGCAGACAGATGATCTCTGGCTACACCTTC
CASSRRQMISGYTF
>TRBJ1-4|TRBV6-1|many|TRBD1
TGTGCCAGCAGTATGGGACAGGCTTCAAATGAAAAACTGTTTTTT
CASSMGQASNEKLFF
>TRBJ2-1|TRBV4-1|-|-
TGCGCCAGCAGCCAAGATCCGGGGGGCGGGACCTACAATGAGCAGTTCTTC
CASSQDPGGGTYNEQFF
>TRBJ2-1|TRBV12-3/TRBV12-4|few|-
TGTGCCAGCAGGGTGAGCGGGTTAACTGAGCAGTTCTTC
CASRVSGLTEQFF
>TRBJ1-1|TRBV4-1|few|TRBD1
TGCGCCAGCAGCCAATGGCAGGGGGGCACTGAAGCTTTCTTT
CASSQWQGGTEAFF